The 21 T cell receptor beta chains below were found in one sample sequenced in a study of T-cell reconstitution after alpha-beta-depleted transplantation in children. Unique molecular identifiers were built into the TCRbeta library. TCRdb processed the PCR reads anew with MiXCR; each CDR3 protein has one entry. Of some 500,000 distinct CDR3 sequences listed, approximately 16% are singletons. The source was PBMCs from the stem cell graft donor, collected from the stem cell graft. These receptors were taken from a human donor who donated a stem cell graft to a child with acute lymphoblastic leukemia.

The V gene is TRBV5-1, the J gene TRBJ1-2, with 10 positions matching TRBD1. This CDR3 spans 16 amino acids. Germline CDR1 and CDR2: SGHRS and YFSETQ. J gave up 2 bases and V 3 bases, and 7 bases lay outside the gene matches. Here the CDR3 DNA reads TGCGCCAGCAGCTCACTTAGACAGGGGGCAAACTATGGCTACACCTTC. Translating it yields CASSSLRQGANYGYTF.

This clonotype has just a few counts. This chain links TRBV20-1 with TRBJ2-7; the D gene is possibly TRBD2 (7 bases). The germline CDR1 and CDR2 sequences are DFQATT and SNEGSKA (reference sequence). There are 12 residues in the CDR3. V was cut by 5 bases and J by 6 bases, with 14 bases left in between. The CDR3 sequence is CSARAGAGEQYF. The CDR3 DNA reads as TGCAGTGCTCGGGCGGGGGCGGGCGAGCAGTACTTC.

There are a few counts of this clonotype. V gene TRBV7-9 combines with J gene TRBJ2-5; D remains ambiguous. Deletions cut 3 bases from V and 3 bases from J, with 5 bases between. This CDR3 has 12 residues. The germline V gene has CDR1 SEHNR and CDR2 FQNEAQ (reference sequence). This CDR3 reads CASSFFEETQYF. The DNA of the CDR3 is TGTGCCAGCAGCTTTTTCGAAGAGACCCAGTACTTC.

This chain joins TRBV9 and TRBJ2-1; 11 positions agree with TRBD2. The CDR3 sequence is 13 residues long. The V segment lost 3 bases and the J segment 16 bases; nucleotides outside the gene matches: 9. Germline V gene lookup returns CDR1 SGDLS and CDR2 YYNGEE. The CDR3 loop is CASSASTSGSGFF. The CDR3, as DNA: TGTGCCAGCAGCGCGAGTACTAGCGGGAGTGGTTTCTTC.

V is TRBV14 and J is TRBJ2-7; TRBD1 aligns across 9 bases. V gave up 0 bases and J gave up 3 bases; unmatched junction bases: 3. The CDR3 loop spans 15 amino acids. The germline gives CDR1 SGHDN, CDR2 FVKESK. CDR3 DNA: TGTGCCAGCAGCCAAGATACAGGGGGCATCTACGAGCAGTACTTC. This translates into CASSQDTGGIYEQYF. Based on the CDR3 plus reference TRBV14 and TRBJ2-7, the full variable domain is EAGVTQFPSHSVIEKGQTVTLRCDPISGHDNLYWYRRVMGKEIKFLLHFVKESKQDESGMPNNRFLAERTGGTYSTLKVQPAELEDSGVYFCASSQDTGGIYEQYFGPGTRLTVT.

This clonotype was observed a few times. The rearrangement joins TRBV12-3 or TRBV12-4 to TRBJ1-1; 7 bases agree with TRBD1. The CDR3 length is 15 residues. V shed 6 bases and J 4 bases; nucleotides not matched to a gene: 11. This CDR3 is CASRGGQARGTEAFF. CDR3 in DNA: TGTGCCAGCAGGGGAGGACAGGCGCGGGGCACTGAAGCTTTCTTT.

V and J are TRBV18 and TRBJ1-1; perhaps TRBD1 as D (5 bases). V lost 3 bases and J 6 bases, leaving 14 bases between the germline ends. Germline V gene lookup returns CDR1 KGHSH and CDR2 LQKENI. The CDR3 covers 14 residues. The CDR3: CASSPTNRYPEAFF. The CDR3, as DNA: TGTGCCAGCTCACCCACGAACAGGTACCCTGAAGCTTTCTTT.

The CDR3 region has the DNA TGTGCCAGCAGCCAAGGGCAGAACTACGAGCAGTACTTC. Its protein product is CASSQGQNYEQYF. The chain links TRBV4-2 to TRBJ2-7; D call uncertain. This CDR3 spans 13 amino acids. Per the germline V gene, CDR1 is LGHNA and CDR2 is YNFKEQ. Trimming shortened V by 1 base and J by 3 bases, and 7 bases separated the two germline ends.

There are many counts of this clonotype. The V call is TRBV5-1, the J call TRBJ2-5, with TRBD2 matching over 7 bases. Germline values: CDR1 SGHRS, CDR2 YFSETQ. This CDR3 spans 13 amino acids. V shed 4 bases, J shed 5 bases, and the junction held 5 bases outside the gene matches. The CDR3 DNA is TGCGCCAGCAGCCCGGGGGGACTTGAGACCCAGTACTTC. The encoded protein is CASSPGGLETQYF.

The J gene is TRBJ2-7, the V gene TRBV6-1; 7 bases fit TRBD2. The CDR3 has 15 residues. CDR1 is MNHNS and CDR2 is SASEGT in the germline V gene. V trimming: 7 bases; J trimming: 4 bases; junction bases outside the gene matches: 13. The CDR3, as DNA: TGTGCCAGCACACGGGAGGCTAGCGGAACTTACGAGCAGTACTTC. Translating it yields CASTREASGTYEQYF.

This sequence joins TRBV3-1 and TRBJ2-1, with TRBD1 matching 9 bases. This CDR3 spans 16 amino acids. With 3 bases clipped from V and 2 bases from J, the junction kept 5 bases outside the gene matches. Looked up from germline, CDR1 is LGHDT and CDR2 is YNNKEL (reference sequence). In DNA, the CDR3 is TGTGCCAGCAGCCAGCGGGACAGGGCGACCTACAATGAGCAGTTCTTC. Its protein product is CASSQRDRATYNEQFF.

This clonotype occurred a few times. This rearrangement joins TRBV18 to TRBJ2-1; D not certain. CDR1 and CDR2 from the germline V gene are KGHSH and LQKENI. This CDR3 contains 13 residues. V shed 6 bases and J shed 9 bases, with 15 bases lying between them. CDR3 nucleotide sequence: TGTGCCAGCTCGGGTCGGGCGCGGAGTGAGCAGTTCTTC. Translating it yields CASSGRARSEQFF.

The gene calls are TRBV12-3 or TRBV12-4 and TRBJ2-3, with D perhaps matching TRBD2 (6 bases). V was clipped by 5 bases and J by 4 bases, with 16 bases between them. This CDR3 is built from 15 residues. Written as DNA, the CDR3 is TGTGCCAGCAGTCCCTTCGGGAGTAGGGCAGATACGCAGTATTTT. Translated: CASSPFGSRADTQYF.

Written as DNA, the CDR3 is TGTGCCACCAGCAGAGATCCCCTGCGGACAGGGGGCGCCGCCTACTACGAGCAGTACTTC. Its translation is CATSRDPLRTGGAAYYEQYF. V usage is TRBV15 and J usage is TRBJ2-7; 11 bases map to TRBD1. Trimming removed 0 bases from V and 3 bases from J; junction bases left unmatched: 16. The CDR3 contains 20 residues. Germline CDR1 is LNHNV and CDR2 is YYDKDF (reference sequence).

The J gene is TRBJ2-1, the V gene TRBV5-6; TRBD1 agrees at 7 bases. Germline V CDR1 and CDR2: SGHDT, YYEEEE. The CDR3 spans 14 residues. The trim removed 3 bases at V and 7 bases at J, leaving 7 bases unmatched. The CDR3 sequence is CASSYRQGWNEQFF. CDR3 DNA: TGTGCCAGCAGCTACAGACAGGGTTGGAATGAGCAGTTCTTC.

The chain is built from TRBV27 and TRBJ2-7; weak D call: TRBD2 (5 bases). Germline V gene lookup returns CDR1 MNHEY and CDR2 SMNVEV (reference sequence). Trimming left V 6 bases short and J 6 bases short, with 9 bases between. This CDR3 comprises 11 residues. The DNA for the CDR3 is TGTGCCAGCAGGACTATTAGCGAGCAGTACTTC. It specifies CASRTISEQYF.

The chain is built from TRBV28 and TRBJ2-5, with TRBD2 matching over 14 bases. The CDR3 spans 15 residues. J was trimmed by 4 bases and V by 6 bases; bases with no gene match: 4. Germline values: CDR1 MDHEN, CDR2 SYDVKM. CDR3 sequence: CASRGLAGVGETQYF. The CDR3 nucleotides are TGTGCCAGCAGGGGACTAGCGGGAGTAGGAGAGACCCAGTACTTC. The whole variable domain, filled in from reference TRBV28 and TRBJ2-5, reads DVKVTQSSRYLVKRTGEKVFLECVQDMDHENMFWYRQDPGLGLRLIYFSYDVKMKEKGDIPEGYSVSREKKERFSLILESASTNQTSMYLCASRGLAGVGETQYFGPGTRLLVL.

This clonotype occurred a few times. V and J are TRBV7-3 and TRBJ1-1; 7 bases match TRBD1. The germline gives CDR1 SGHTA, CDR2 FQGTGA. The CDR3 has 15 amino acids. The V and J ends lost 5 bases and 0 bases, in that order; junction bases with no gene match: 6. The CDR3 loop is CASSTHRGMNTEAFF. As DNA, the CDR3 is TGTGCCAGCAGCACCCACAGGGGAATGAACACTGAAGCTTTCTTT.

This chain joins TRBV7-3 and TRBJ2-5, with TRBD2 matching over 14 bases. V shed 4 bases and J 4 bases; nucleotides not matched to a gene: 8. This CDR3 is built from 17 residues. Germline V gene lookup returns CDR1 SGHTA and CDR2 FQGTGA. The CDR3 DNA is TGTGCCAGCAGCTGGGCCCCGGGACTAGCGGGAGTAGAGACCCAGTACTTC. Translation: CASSWAPGLAGVETQYF. Using reference TRBV7-3 and TRBJ2-5 for the parts outside the CDR3, the full variable domain is GAGVSQTPSNKVTEKGKYVELRCDPISGHTALYWYRQSLGQGPEFLIYFQGTGAADDSGLPNDRFFAVRPEGSVSTLKIQRTERGDSAVYLCASSWAPGLAGVETQYFGPGTRLLVL.

This CDR3 is CASSLIYRNDSGNTIYF. The CDR3 DNA reads as TGTGCCAGCAGCTTAATCTACCGGAACGACTCTGGAAACACCATATATTTT. The rearrangement joins TRBV7-4 to TRBJ1-3, with D unresolved. The ends were cut back, 2 bases at V and 0 bases at J, with 14 bases in the middle. The CDR3 is made up of 17 amino acids. Germline V CDR1 and CDR2: SGHVT, SQSDAQ.

This clonotype was detected only a few times. The rearrangement uses TRBV28 and TRBJ2-7, with 8 positions matching TRBD1. Per the germline V gene, CDR1 is MDHEN and CDR2 is SYDVKM. V shed 5 bases, J shed 7 bases, and the junction held 7 bases outside the gene matches. The CDR3 has 13 residues. The CDR3: CASSPPGQDEQYF. Written as DNA, the CDR3 is TGTGCCAGCAGTCCTCCGGGACAGGATGAGCAGTACTTC.